This TCR beta chain was found in a study of molecular identifiers for immune sequencing clone quantification. This CDR3 contains 16 residues. Researchers sorted naive CD8 T cells as cells that were CD8+CD4-CCR7+CD45RA+. TCRdb recomputed calls from the PCR reads with MiXCR, one row per CDR3 protein. The repertoire holds about half a million distinct CDR3 sequences, with around a fifth as singletons. The V and J genes are TRBV21-1 and TRBJ2-4; the D call TRBD1 from the table was never checked on the DNA. TRBV21-1 is a documented pseudogene. The sample was naive CD8+ T cells from blood, with Jurkat cell RNA spiked in. Indicated subset: FACS-sorted CD8+CD4-CCR7+CD45RA+ naive T cells. The source of this sequence is a human donor in good health. Some libraries in this study had Jurkat cell RNA spiked in. CDR3 protein: CASSKGTVLAKNIQYF. The CDR3 DNA sequence: TGTGCCAGCAGCAAAGGGACAGTGCTAGCCAAAAACATTCAGTACTTC.